Below, one T cell receptor (beta chain) is given with its context. Its matching antigen is unknown. In the authors' workflow: Clonotypes above 5% were considered putative leukemic clones, totaling 59. Some clones are missing from TCRdb's copy, which holds only in-frame ones; the method was immunoSEQ multiplex PCR. The V and J calls and clone size come from that table; D and trimming were worked out from the DNA. The sample has about 5,000 clones, around 80% seen once. The data stem from a study of STAT5B mutations in CD4+ large granular lymphocyte leukemia. Study details: Anti-CD4 microbead selection came after CD8+ cell depletion in cryopreserved samples. Whole-study results and caveats: CD4-sorted patient repertoires seemed more clonal than healthy CD4+ repertoires.

The CDR3 is 12 amino acids. Trimming took 6 bases from V and 2 from J, leaving 6 bases between them. Per germline, CDR1 SNHLY and CDR2 FYNNEI. Bead-separated CD4+, CD4+CD8+, CD57+ or CD56+ fractions, or PBMC, were used. This rearrangement joins TRBV2 to TRBJ2-3, with D perhaps matching TRBD1 or TRBD2 (5 bases each). The clonotype was recovered from a man in his 70s with CD4+ T-cell large granular lymphocyte leukemia. Sequenced sample: PBMCs. The CDR3 nucleotides read TGTGCCAGCAGGGGGGACACAGATACGCAGTATTTT. Translation gives CASRGDTDTQYF. Complete variable domain (other parts from reference TRBV2 and TRBJ2-3): EPEVTQTPSHQVTQMGQEVILRCVPISNHLYFYWYRQILGQKVEFLVSFYNNEISEKSEIFDDQFSVERPDGSNFTLKIRSTKLEDSAMYFCASRGDTDTQYFGPGTRLTVL.